The present T cell receptor beta chain was sequenced within a study of blood T cell repertoires in COVID-19. At the level of the study: Spain, Italy and the United States supplied samples that represented acute and convalescent COVID-19.

This clone was observed once. Sequencing was performed with immunoSEQ multiplex PCR; in TCRdb, only in-frame clones are kept and a portion is missing. The repertoire consists of 130,000 to 150,000 clones, with more than 70% occurring once and the leading ten covering 4.5% to 5.5%. Cohort allocation depended upon clinical history that participants reported. Sequencing was carried out using PBMCs or T cells enriched from blood (not recorded which). The clonotype originates from a man in his forties with acute COVID-19.

This CDR3 reads CASSPSGGSYEQYF. CDR3 sequence (DNA): TGCGCCAGCAGCCCTTCGGGGGGTTCCTACGAGCAGTACTTC. This chain connects TRBV4-1 to TRBJ2-7; TRBD2 matches 7 bases. Germline-derived CDR1 and CDR2 are MGHRA and YSYEKL. The J segment lost 1 base and the V segment lost 4 bases, leaving 4 bases of the junction unmatched. The CDR3 sequence is 14 residues long.